The entry that follows covers one T cell receptor (beta chain) sequence. Its antigen is unknown. At one boundary the junction diverges from the germline segment, which might be a read error. The CDR3 length is 15 residues. CDR1 is LNHDA, CDR2 SQIVND, per germline (reference sequence). The data originate from a study of cytomegalovirus exposure and HLA in healthy donors. Findings and caveats of the study: Immune exposure data for these donors was limited to CMV serostatus. Looking again later, the authors saw that most CMV-associated TCR beta chains seemed HLA-restricted.

A multiplex PCR was run with 60 Vbeta primers and 13 Jbeta primers. Repertoires were generated with immunoSEQ multiplex PCR, while TCRdb's copy carries only in-frame clones and drops some. The table has about 110,000 clones, around three quarters seen once; the top ten hold about 8%. At collection, donors were nominally healthy, but unrecorded immune exposures were probable. The chain joins TRBV19 to TRBJ2-6; TRBD1 matches 8 bases. The source is a woman in her forties or fifties in good health and CMV-seropositive. The sequenced material came from PBMCs. The CDR3 loop is CASDRGGTGANGLTF. CDR3 coding DNA: TGTGCCAGCGACAGGGGAGGCACTGGGGCCAACGGCCTGACTTTC.